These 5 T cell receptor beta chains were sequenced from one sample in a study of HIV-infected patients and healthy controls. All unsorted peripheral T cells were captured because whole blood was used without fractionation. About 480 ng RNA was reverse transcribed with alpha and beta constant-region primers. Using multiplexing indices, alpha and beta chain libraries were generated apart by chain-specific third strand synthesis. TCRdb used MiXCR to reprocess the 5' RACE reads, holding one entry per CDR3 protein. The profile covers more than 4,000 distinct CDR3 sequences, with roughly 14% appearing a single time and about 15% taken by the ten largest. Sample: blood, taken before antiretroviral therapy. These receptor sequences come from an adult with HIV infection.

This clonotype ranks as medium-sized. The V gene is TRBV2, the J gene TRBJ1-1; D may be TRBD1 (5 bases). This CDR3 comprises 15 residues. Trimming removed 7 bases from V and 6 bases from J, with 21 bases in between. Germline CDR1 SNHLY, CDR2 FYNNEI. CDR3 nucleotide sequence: TGTGCCAGCACTCCGGCGCGGGGGAATATAGCTGAAGCTTTCTTT. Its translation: CASTPARGNIAEAFF.

CDR3 coding DNA: TGTGCCAGCAGCTTAGGGGCGGGAGGATTGAGAACCCAAGAGACCCAGTACTTC. Amino acid sequence: CASSLGAGGLRTQETQYF. V gene TRBV7-6 combines with J gene TRBJ2-5; TRBD2 aligns across 8 bases. The CDR3 is 18 residues long. Germline trimming cut 1 base from V and 1 base from J; bases unmatched to any gene: 11. Germline V gene data show CDR1 as SGHVS and CDR2 as FNYEAQ.

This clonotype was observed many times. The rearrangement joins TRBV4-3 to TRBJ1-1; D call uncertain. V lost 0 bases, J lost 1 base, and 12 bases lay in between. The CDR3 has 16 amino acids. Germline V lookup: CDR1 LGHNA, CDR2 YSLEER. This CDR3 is CASSQDRARRNTEAFF. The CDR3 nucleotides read TGCGCCAGCAGCCAAGATAGGGCAAGAAGGAACACTGAAGCTTTCTTT.

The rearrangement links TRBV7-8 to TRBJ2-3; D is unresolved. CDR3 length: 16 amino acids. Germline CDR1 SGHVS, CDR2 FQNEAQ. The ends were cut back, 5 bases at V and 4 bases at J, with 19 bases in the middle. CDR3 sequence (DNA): TGTGCCAGCAGCGCTGACCTCCCCCAAGACTCAGATACGCAGTATTTT. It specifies CASSADLPQDSDTQYF.

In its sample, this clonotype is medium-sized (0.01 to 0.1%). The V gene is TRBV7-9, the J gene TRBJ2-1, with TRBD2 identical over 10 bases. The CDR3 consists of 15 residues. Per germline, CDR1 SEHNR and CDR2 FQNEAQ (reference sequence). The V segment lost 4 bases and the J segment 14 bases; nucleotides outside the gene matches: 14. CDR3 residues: CASSSRGTSVPPEFF. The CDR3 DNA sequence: TGTGCCAGCAGCTCAAGGGGGACTAGCGTCCCTCCGGAGTTCTTC.